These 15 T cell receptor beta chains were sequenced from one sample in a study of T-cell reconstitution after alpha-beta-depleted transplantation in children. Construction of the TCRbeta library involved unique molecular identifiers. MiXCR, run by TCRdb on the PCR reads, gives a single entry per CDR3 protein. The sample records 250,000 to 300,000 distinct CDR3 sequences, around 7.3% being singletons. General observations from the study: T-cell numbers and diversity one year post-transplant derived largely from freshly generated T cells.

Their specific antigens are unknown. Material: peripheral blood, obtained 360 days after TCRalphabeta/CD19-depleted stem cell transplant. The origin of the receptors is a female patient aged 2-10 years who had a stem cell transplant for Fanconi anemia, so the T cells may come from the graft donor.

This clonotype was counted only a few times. CDR3 sequence reads: CASSPPGLAGGTAYEQYF. The CDR3 DNA reads TGTGCCAGCTCACCACCGGGACTAGCGGGAGGGACGGCCTACGAGCAGTACTTC. This chain links TRBV18 with TRBJ2-7; 16 positions match TRBD2. The ends lost 0 bases at V and 2 bases at J; junction bases unmatched: 4. The CDR3 totals 18 residues. Germline assignment: CDR1 KGHSH and CDR2 LQKENI.

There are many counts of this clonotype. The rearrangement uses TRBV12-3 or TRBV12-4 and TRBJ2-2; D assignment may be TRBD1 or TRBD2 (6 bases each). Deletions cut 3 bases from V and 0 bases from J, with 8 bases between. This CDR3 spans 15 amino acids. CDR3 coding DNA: TGTGCCAGCAGTTTGGGGGGCCCGAACACCGGGGAGCTGTTTTTT. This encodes CASSLGGPNTGELFF.

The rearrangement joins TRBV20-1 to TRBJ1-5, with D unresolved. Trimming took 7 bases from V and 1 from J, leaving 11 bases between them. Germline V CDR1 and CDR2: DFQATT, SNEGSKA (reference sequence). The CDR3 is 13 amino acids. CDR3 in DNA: TGCAGTGGGAGGGCCGGGAGCAATCAGCCCCAGCATTTT. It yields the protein CSGRAGSNQPQHF.

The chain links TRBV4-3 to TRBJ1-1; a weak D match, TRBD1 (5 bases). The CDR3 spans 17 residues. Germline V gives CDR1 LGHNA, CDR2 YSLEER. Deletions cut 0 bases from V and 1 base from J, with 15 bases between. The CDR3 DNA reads TGCGCCAGCAGCCAAGATCAAAGGGGACGGGAGAACACTGAAGCTTTCTTT. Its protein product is CASSQDQRGRENTEAFF.

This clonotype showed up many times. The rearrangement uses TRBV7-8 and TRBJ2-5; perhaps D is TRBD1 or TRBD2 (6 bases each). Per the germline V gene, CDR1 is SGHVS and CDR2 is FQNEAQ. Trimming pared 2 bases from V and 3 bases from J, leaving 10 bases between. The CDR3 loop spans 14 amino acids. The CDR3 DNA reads TGTGCCAGCAGCTTAATAGGGGGGAAAGAGACCCAGTACTTC. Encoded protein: CASSLIGGKETQYF.

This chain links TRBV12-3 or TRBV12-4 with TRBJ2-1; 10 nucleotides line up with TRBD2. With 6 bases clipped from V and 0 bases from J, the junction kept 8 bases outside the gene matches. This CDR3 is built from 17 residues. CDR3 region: CASRPTSGVRSYNEQFF. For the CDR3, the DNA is TGTGCCAGCAGGCCAACTAGCGGGGTTCGCTCCTACAATGAGCAGTTCTTC.

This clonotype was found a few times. The CDR3 DNA sequence: TGTGCCTGGAGTGTTTTAGCCGGGGACGAGCAGTACTTC. It translates to CAWSVLAGDEQYF. The chain carries TRBV30 and TRBJ2-7; TRBD2 is a possible D gene (5 bases). The CDR3 extends over 13 amino acids. The germline gives CDR1 GTSNPN, CDR2 SVGIG (reference sequence). V was shortened by 0 bases and J by 5 bases, with 11 bases between the two germline ends.

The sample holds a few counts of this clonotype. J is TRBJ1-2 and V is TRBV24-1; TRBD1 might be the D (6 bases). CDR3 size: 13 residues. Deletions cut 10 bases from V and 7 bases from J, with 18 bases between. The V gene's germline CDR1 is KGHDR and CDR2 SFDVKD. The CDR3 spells CATEREGGTGYTF. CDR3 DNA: TGTGCCACGGAGAGAGAGGGGGGAACTGGCTACACCTTC.

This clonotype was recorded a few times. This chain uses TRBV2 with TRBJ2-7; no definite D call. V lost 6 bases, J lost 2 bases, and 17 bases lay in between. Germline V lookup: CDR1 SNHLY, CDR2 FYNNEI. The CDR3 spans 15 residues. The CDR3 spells CASRLTPHLTYEQYV. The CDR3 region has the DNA TGTGCCAGCAGATTGACTCCTCACCTCACCTACGAGCAGTACGTC.

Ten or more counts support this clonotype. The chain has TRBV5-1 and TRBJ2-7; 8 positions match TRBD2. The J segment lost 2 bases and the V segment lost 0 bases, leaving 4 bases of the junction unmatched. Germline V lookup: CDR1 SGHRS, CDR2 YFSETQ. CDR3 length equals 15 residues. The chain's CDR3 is CASSLELAAPYEQYF. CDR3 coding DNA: TGCGCCAGCAGCTTGGAACTAGCGGCCCCCTACGAGCAGTACTTC.

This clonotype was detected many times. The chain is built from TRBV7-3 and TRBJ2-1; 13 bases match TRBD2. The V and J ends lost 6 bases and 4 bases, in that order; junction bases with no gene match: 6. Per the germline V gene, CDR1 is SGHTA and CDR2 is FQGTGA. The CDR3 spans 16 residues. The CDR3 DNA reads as TGTGCCAGCAGACTTACACTAGCGGGGGGGTACAATGAGCAGTTCTTC. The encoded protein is CASRLTLAGGYNEQFF.

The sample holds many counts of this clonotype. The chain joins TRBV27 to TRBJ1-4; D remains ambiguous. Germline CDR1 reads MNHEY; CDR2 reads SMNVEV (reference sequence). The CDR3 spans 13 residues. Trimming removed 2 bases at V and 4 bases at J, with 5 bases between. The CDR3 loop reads CASSLKVNEKLFF. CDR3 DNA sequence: TGTGCCAGCAGTTTAAAAGTTAATGAAAAACTGTTTTTT.

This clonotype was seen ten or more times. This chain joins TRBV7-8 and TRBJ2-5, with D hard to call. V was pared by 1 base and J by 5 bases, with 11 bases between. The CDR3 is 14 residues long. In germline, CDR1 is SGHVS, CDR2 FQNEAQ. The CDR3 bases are TGTGCCAGCAGCTTAGTACAGATGTGGGAGACCCAGTACTTC. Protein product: CASSLVQMWETQYF.

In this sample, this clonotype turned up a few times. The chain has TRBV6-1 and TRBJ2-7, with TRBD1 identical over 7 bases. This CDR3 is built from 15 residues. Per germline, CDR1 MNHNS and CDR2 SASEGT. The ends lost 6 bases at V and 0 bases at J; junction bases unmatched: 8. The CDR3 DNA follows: TGTGCCAGCAGCAACCTCGGGGACAGCTCCTACGAGCAGTACGTC. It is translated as CASSNLGDSSYEQYV.

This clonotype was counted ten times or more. CDR3 region: CSAPLAGVYNEQFF. The DNA for the CDR3 is TGCAGTGCACCTCTAGCGGGGGTTTACAATGAGCAGTTCTTC. The chain employs TRBV20-1 and TRBJ2-1; 10 nucleotides agree with TRBD2. The CDR3 is made up of 14 amino acids. Losses at the gene ends were 6 bases for V and 4 bases for J; bases not matched to a gene: 6. Germline CDR1 DFQATT, CDR2 SNEGSKA (reference sequence).